What follows describes a single T cell receptor (beta chain). Its antigen is as yet unknown. The CDR3 extends over 15 amino acids. Trimming at V came to 4 bases and at J to 0 bases, leaving 4 bases not matched to a gene. The V gene's germline CDR1 is SNHLY and CDR2 FYNNEI. These data come from a study of T cells after yellow fever vaccination. General study findings and limits: At 95% to 96% for CD4 and approximately 89% for CD8, most primary-vaccination clones showed up again after the booster. Although most clonotypes did not, a small share appeared in both CD4 and CD8 compartments.

Template-switching 5'RACE yielded the TCR cDNA; a universal primer site and UMIs were added in the process. MiXCR, run by TCRdb on the 5' RACE reads, gives a single entry per CDR3 protein. The table records about 580,000 distinct CDR3 sequences, about a sixth of them present only once. The source is a man in his late teens or twenties who received the YFV17D yellow fever vaccine. V and J are TRBV2 and TRBJ2-3, with 7 bases matching TRBD1. Sample: PBMCs, taken less than 6 days after the first yellow fever vaccination. CDR3 DNA: TGTGCCAGCAGTGGGGACAGAGCCAGCACAGATACGCAGTATTTT. This sequence encodes CASSGDRASTDTQYF.